Below, 30 T cell receptor beta chains from the same sample are listed, as sequenced in a study of OX40 agonist ivuxolimab in advanced cancers. Clones were sequenced by immunoSEQ multiplex PCR, and TCRdb holds only the in-frame ones, with some missing. The sample records 85,000 to 130,000 clones, 90% being singletons. The sample here was CD4+ or CD8+ T cells sorted from blood, taken in a trial of the OX40 agonist ivuxolimab. These TCRs come from an adult with an advanced solid tumor such as melanoma, head and neck, liver or kidney cancer.

This chain's CDR3 is CASSLFTDTQYF. The CDR3 DNA sequence: TGTGCCAGCAGCTTGTTTACAGATACGCAGTATTTT. The chain combines TRBV5-6 with TRBJ2-3; D remains unclear. Germline lookup yields CDR1 SGHDT and CDR2 YYEEEE. This CDR3 region has 12 residues. V was clipped by 1 base and J by 3 bases, with 3 bases between them.

On this clone: Other DNA sequences of this sample code for an identical CDR3. The J gene is TRBJ1-1, the V gene TRBV10-3, with D hard to call. The germline V and J ends were trimmed by 0 bases and 4 bases, with 6 bases remaining between them. The CDR3 is 13 residues long. The germline gives CDR1 ENHRY, CDR2 SYGVKD. The CDR3 is CAISESGGTEAFF. The CDR3 coding sequence is TGTGCCATCAGTGAGTCCGGCGGCACTGAAGCTTTCTTT.

This clone was recorded only once. This chain connects TRBV7-2 to TRBJ1-5; D gene uncertain. CDR1 is SGHTA and CDR2 is FQGNSA in the germline V gene. The V end was cut by 1 base, the J end by 6 bases, with 13 bases between. The CDR3 runs to 15 residues. The CDR3 loop reads CASSLEVRSGQPQHF. CDR3 nucleotide sequence: TGTGCCAGCAGCTTAGAGGTTAGGAGTGGTCAGCCCCAGCATTTT. Using reference TRBV7-2 and TRBJ1-5 for the parts outside the CDR3, the full variable domain is GAGVSQSPSNKVTEKGKDVELRCDPISGHTALYWYRQSLGQGLEFLIYFQGNSAPDKSGLPSDRFSAERTGGSVSTLTIQRTQQEDSAVYLCASSLEVRSGQPQHFGDGTRLSIL.

J is TRBJ1-2 and V is TRBV28; 11 bases are shared with TRBD1. The CDR3 has 16 residues. Germline assignment: CDR1 MDHEN and CDR2 SYDVKM. V lost 2 bases, J lost 8 bases, and 10 bases stayed unmatched. The CDR3 protein is CASSLSHPGQGDGYTF. The CDR3 coding sequence is TGTGCCAGCAGTTTAAGCCATCCGGGACAGGGGGACGGCTACACCTTC.

The chain employs TRBV9 and TRBJ2-4; the D is unclear. From germline, CDR1 is SGDLS and CDR2 YYNGEE. The CDR3 is 13 amino acids. Trimming left V 0 bases short and J 6 bases short, with 7 bases between. CDR3 coding DNA: TGTGCCAGCAGCGTAGATCTAGGAAACATTCAGTACTTC. It translates to CASSVDLGNIQYF.

The chain is built from TRBV9 and TRBJ2-7; 9 bases fit TRBD1. V was clipped by 2 bases and J by 4 bases; unmatched bases: 7. There are 15 residues in the CDR3. Germline values: CDR1 SGDLS, CDR2 YYNGEE. The DNA for the CDR3 is TGTGCCAGCAGCGTCTCAACAGGGGGCAGGTACGAGCAGTACTTC. This sequence encodes CASSVSTGGRYEQYF.

The chain uses TRBV7-8 and TRBJ2-1; D call uncertain. Per germline, CDR1 SGHVS and CDR2 FQNEAQ. The V and J ends lost 5 bases and 7 bases respectively, with 21 bases between them. CDR3 length: 16 amino acids. DNA of the CDR3: TGTGCCAGCAGCCCCACCCGGGCCGCAGCCCCAAATGAGCAGTTCTTC. Translated, it gives CASSPTRAAAPNEQFF. The full variable domain, with the rest looked up from reference TRBV7-8 and TRBJ2-1, is GAGVSQSPRYKVAKRGQDVALRCDPISGHVSLFWYQQALGQGPEFLTYFQNEAQLDKSGLPSDRFFAERPEGSVSTLKIQRTQQEDSAVYLCASSPTRAAAPNEQFFGPGTRLTVL.

The CDR3 nucleotides are TGTGCCACCCAAGAGGGGGGCATTAACGAGCAGTACTTC. Its translation is CATQEGGINEQYF. The rearrangement joins TRBV6-5 to TRBJ2-7; D might be TRBD1 or TRBD2, each matching 6 bases. This CDR3 region has 13 residues. The V end lost 10 bases, the J end lost 5 bases, and 18 bases lay between the germline ends. In germline, CDR1 is MNHEY, CDR2 SVGAGI.

The table lists this clone with a count of one. The V gene is TRBV11-2, the J gene TRBJ1-4; D may be TRBD1 (5 bases). Per germline, CDR1 SGHAT and CDR2 FQNNGV. Deletions cut 5 bases from V and 7 bases from J, with 17 bases between. This CDR3 is 15 amino acids long. CDR3 sequence: CASSPGRSGSEKLFF. The CDR3 nucleotides are TGTGCCAGCAGCCCGGGACGGAGCGGAAGTGAAAAACTGTTTTTT.

Here the CDR3 reads CASSLVEGYEQYF. In DNA form, the CDR3 reads TGTGCCAGCAGCTTGGTAGAGGGTTACGAGCAGTACTTC. The chain employs TRBV5-4 and TRBJ2-7, with TRBD2 as a possible D gene (5 bases). Germline-derived CDR1 and CDR2 are SGHNT and YYREEE (reference sequence). The CDR3 covers 13 residues. V shed 0 bases and J shed 4 bases, with 8 bases lying between them.

In its sample, this clone was seen once. The chain recombines TRBV5-4 with TRBJ2-5; TRBD2 might be the D (5 bases). Looked up from germline, CDR1 is SGHNT and CDR2 is YYREEE (reference sequence). The CDR3 extends over 14 amino acids. Trimming shortened V by 6 bases and J by 2 bases, and 14 bases separated the two germline ends. The CDR3 protein is CASTFSVLQETQYF. In DNA form, the CDR3 reads TGTGCCAGCACCTTTAGCGTTCTACAAGAGACCCAGTACTTC.

The CDR3: CASRPGGIYEQYF. CDR3 in DNA: TGTGCCAGCAGACCAGGGGGCATCTACGAGCAGTACTTC. This chain links TRBV28 with TRBJ2-7; 8 bases line up with TRBD1. The CDR3 loop spans 13 amino acids. Trimming at V came to 6 bases and at J to 3 bases, leaving 4 bases not matched to a gene. Germline-derived CDR1 and CDR2 are MDHEN and SYDVKM.

The chain links TRBV30 to TRBJ2-7; TRBD2 matches at 12 bases. CDR1 and CDR2 from the germline V gene are GTSNPN and SVGIG (reference sequence). Trimming removed 4 bases from V and 5 bases from J; junction bases left unmatched: 6. This CDR3 spans 14 amino acids. As DNA, the CDR3 is TGTGCCTGGACTGCCAGGACTAGCGGGGACGAGCAGTACTTC. This codes for CAWTARTSGDEQYF.

The chain carries TRBV6-4 and TRBJ2-3, with D perhaps being TRBD1 or TRBD2 (6 bases each). The V and J ends lost 2 bases and 0 bases respectively, with 9 bases between them. Germline CDR1 MRHNA, CDR2 SNTAGT. CDR3 length: 15 residues. The CDR3 DNA sequence: TGTGCCAGCAGTGACAGGGGGGAAAGCACAGATACGCAGTATTTT. Protein sequence: CASSDRGESTDTQYF.

The chain uses TRBV11-2 and TRBJ2-5; TRBD2 matches 12 bases. Germline V gene data show CDR1 as SGHAT and CDR2 as FQNNGV. J lost 5 bases, V lost 7 bases, and 8 bases had no gene match. The CDR3 runs 15 residues. This CDR3 is CASNTGLAGTETQYF. The CDR3 region has the DNA TGTGCCAGCAACACTGGACTAGCGGGAACGGAGACCCAGTACTTC.

The genes are TRBV27 and TRBJ1-5; 9 bases map to TRBD1. Looked up from germline, CDR1 is MNHEY and CDR2 is SMNVEV (reference sequence). J was trimmed by 4 bases and V by 5 bases; bases with no gene match: 18. CDR3 length: 19 residues. In nucleotides, the CDR3 is TGTGCCAGCAGTCTTCCGGGACAGGGAAAAAGTATTAGGAATCAGCCCCAGCATTTT. The encoded protein is CASSLPGQGKSIRNQPQHF.

This clone appeared a few times. The chain couples TRBV6-1 to TRBJ2-3; 8 nucleotides line up with TRBD2. The germline V gene encodes CDR1 MNHNS and CDR2 SASEGT. The trim removed 4 bases at V and 4 bases at J, leaving 10 bases unmatched. The CDR3 contains 16 residues. The CDR3 DNA is TGTGCCAGCAGTGGCTCAGCGGGGGTAAGATCAGATACGCAGTATTTT. Protein: CASSGSAGVRSDTQYF.

The CDR3 loop is CASSSGQNTGELFF. Here the CDR3 DNA reads TGTGCCAGCAGCTCGGGACAGAACACCGGGGAGCTGTTTTTT. The chain employs TRBV11-2 and TRBJ2-2; D may be TRBD1 (6 bases). This CDR3 contains 14 residues. V lost 4 bases to trimming and J lost 1 base, with 7 bases between them. Germline assignment: CDR1 SGHAT and CDR2 FQNNGV.

The chain combines TRBV28 with TRBJ1-1; D call uncertain. The CDR3 consists of 13 residues. V dropped 6 bases and J dropped 4 bases, with 12 bases sitting between them. The V gene's germline CDR1 is MDHEN and CDR2 SYDVKM. CDR3: CASSPSMGTEAFF. For the CDR3, the DNA is TGTGCCAGCAGCCCCTCCATGGGCACTGAAGCTTTCTTT.

This clone has only one observation. The rearrangement joins TRBV5-8 to TRBJ2-7, with a tentative D call TRBD1 (5 bases). Trimming pared 5 bases from V and 6 bases from J, leaving 6 bases between. Germline loops: CDR1 SGHTS, CDR2 YDEGEE. The CDR3 is 10 residues long. The CDR3 is CASRRGEQYF. CDR3 DNA: TGTGCCAGCAGAAGGGGCGAGCAGTACTTC.

The chain joins TRBV4-3 to TRBJ1-2, with TRBD1 as a possible D gene (6 bases). V lost 4 bases and J 7 bases, leaving 19 bases between the germline ends. The CDR3 loop spans 15 amino acids. The germline V gene encodes CDR1 LGHNA and CDR2 YSLEER. CDR3 DNA: TGCGCCAGCAGCCTTGAGAGGGGGGCACCGCTTGGCTACACCTTC. Translated, it gives CASSLERGAPLGYTF.

This clone came up once. For the CDR3, the DNA is TGTGCCAGCAGTTTGAGGGGGGGCCTGGTAGATACGCAGTATTTT. This encodes CASSLRGGLVDTQYF. The rearrangement uses TRBV6-5 and TRBJ2-3; D possibly corresponds to TRBD2 (7 bases). The CDR3 totals 15 residues. Germline values: CDR1 MNHEY, CDR2 SVGAGI. With 4 bases removed from V and 5 bases from J, the gap between germline ends came to 16 bases.

The chain is built from TRBV6-5 and TRBJ1-5, with TRBD1 identical over 9 bases. Germline assignment: CDR1 MNHEY and CDR2 SVGAGI. Trimming cost V 8 bases and J 5 bases; bases outside gene matches: 7. CDR3 length: 14 amino acids. CDR3 sequence (DNA): TGTGCCAGCCGGGACAGGGTGGGTGATCAGCCCCAGCATTTT. Protein product: CASRDRVGDQPQHF.

The DNA for the CDR3 is TGTGCCAGCAGCCCAGTGGCGTACTATGGCTACACCTTC. Residues: CASSPVAYYGYTF. The genes are TRBV7-2 and TRBJ1-2; no clear D gene. Trimming removed 5 bases from V and 3 bases from J, with 10 bases in between. The CDR3 length is 13 residues. Germline-derived CDR1 and CDR2 are SGHTA and FQGNSA.

The CDR3 reads CAISESQWTGELFF. The CDR3 DNA is TGTGCCATCAGTGAGTCACAGTGGACCGGGGAGCTGTTTTTT. The rearrangement uses TRBV10-3 and TRBJ2-2; D gene uncertain. Germline V gene data show CDR1 as ENHRY and CDR2 as SYGVKD. The CDR3 spans 14 residues. V dropped 0 bases and J dropped 5 bases, with 7 bases sitting between them.

J is TRBJ1-2 and V is TRBV5-3, with 8 bases matching TRBD1. TRBV5-3 is flagged as an ORF with uncertain function. V dropped 2 bases and J dropped 4; count of bases not matched to a gene: 16. CDR3 length: 18 amino acids. As DNA, the CDR3 is TGTGCCAGAAGCTTCTTCTTACCGGACAGGGAGGACGGCTATGGCTACACCTTC. Residues: CARSFFLPDREDGYGYTF.

The chain carries TRBV4-3 and TRBJ2-3; 10 bases align to TRBD2. From germline, CDR1 is LGHNA and CDR2 YSLEER. After removal of 1 base from V and 2 bases from J, the junction contained 6 bases not matched to a gene. CDR3 length: 17 residues. CDR3 DNA: TGCGCCAGCAGCCAAGCGTCTAGCGGGGGTTACACAGATACGCAGTATTTT. This encodes CASSQASSGGYTDTQYF.

With regard to this clone: The limits of the CDR3 on the DNA are not certain, so only TCRdb's listed CDR3 is given. The chain couples TRBV10-2 to TRBJ1-5. Germline V gene sequence: CDR1 WSHSY, CDR2 SAAADI. The CDR3 is made up of 15 amino acids, end residues included. The CDR3: CASSPSSGQQSAQHF.

The chain links TRBV4-1 to TRBJ1-2, with D possibly matching TRBD1 (6 bases). CDR3 size: 14 residues. Germline V lookup: CDR1 MGHRA, CDR2 YSYEKL. Trimming left V 0 bases short and J 7 bases short, with 12 bases between. The CDR3 DNA reads TGCGCCAGCAGCCAAGAGCAGGGGATAAGTGGCTACACCTTC. Translated: CASSQEQGISGYTF.

Only one count was recorded for this clone. This chain uses TRBV9 with TRBJ1-4, with D unclear. Deletions cut 7 bases from V and 4 bases from J, with 14 bases between. Per the germline V gene, CDR1 is SGDLS and CDR2 is YYNGEE. The CDR3 is 14 residues long. In nucleotides, the CDR3 is TGTGCCAGCTCCCCGGGTTATCTTAATGAAAAACTGTTTTTT. Protein product: CASSPGYLNEKLFF. The full variable domain, its missing parts supplied by reference TRBV9 and TRBJ1-4, is DSGVTQTPKHLITATGQRVTLRCSPRSGDLSVYWYQQSLDQGLQFLIQYYNGEERAKGNILERFSAQQFPDLHSELNLSSLELGDSALYFCASSPGYLNEKLFFGSGTQLSVL.